The 17 T cell receptor beta chains below come from one sample, sequenced in a study of vaccination effects on CD4 cells after COVID-19. Upon completion of about 10 days in culture, CD4+ T cells were isolated. The assay was immunoSEQ multiplex PCR, and TCRdb's table has in-frame clones only and misses some. The sample holds about 30,000 clones, approximately 60% seen once. Antigens of these TCRs are unknown. The sequenced sample was CD4+ T cells from PBMCs cultured without peptide, obtained before COVID-19 vaccination. The receptors originated from a human donor who received a COVID-19 vaccine.

V gene TRBV2 combines with J gene TRBJ2-7; D ambiguous. This CDR3 is built from 12 residues. Trimming left V 3 bases short and J 4 bases short, with 7 bases between. Germline lookup yields CDR1 SNHLY and CDR2 FYNNEI. CDR3 nucleotide sequence: TGTGCCAGCAGTGATTTGGGTTACGAGCAGTACTTC. The encoded protein is CASSDLGYEQYF.

The CDR3 loop is CASSEGAGLKAFF. The CDR3 DNA reads TGTGCCAGCAGCGAGGGGGCAGGACTAAAAGCTTTCTTT. V gene TRBV6-5 combines with J gene TRBJ1-1, with TRBD1 matching over 7 bases. Germline values: CDR1 MNHEY, CDR2 SVGAGI. CDR3 length: 13 residues. Trimming at V came to 6 bases and at J to 9 bases, leaving 10 bases not matched to a gene.

The chain recombines TRBV25-1 with TRBJ2-7; 10 nucleotides align to TRBD1. The CDR3 is made up of 15 amino acids. Per the germline V gene, CDR1 is MGHDK and CDR2 is SYGVNS. Trimming at V came to 3 bases and at J to 3 bases, leaving 5 bases not matched to a gene. The CDR3 DNA follows: TGTGCCAGCAGTGACTCCGGGACAGGGGACTACGAGCAGTACTTC. This sequence encodes CASSDSGTGDYEQYF.

In this sample, this clone turned up once. The chain employs TRBV3-1 (or the pseudogene TRBV3-2) and TRBJ1-1; D is unclear. In germline, CDR1 is LGHDT, CDR2 YNNKEL (reference sequence). V lost 1 base and J lost 8, with 8 bases in between. The CDR3 spans 12 residues. CDR3 sequence (DNA): TGTGCCAGCAGCCAAGTGGCAAAGGAAGCTTTCTTT. This codes for CASSQVAKEAFF.

The rearrangement joins TRBV7-9 to TRBJ2-1; D is undetermined. CDR1 is SEHNR and CDR2 is FQNEAQ in the germline V gene (reference sequence). The CDR3 spans 16 residues. V gave up 1 base and J gave up 0 bases, with 10 bases separating them. As DNA, the CDR3 is TGTGCCAGCAGCTTAGTTATTTCGAGCTCCTACAATGAGCAGTTCTTC. This sequence encodes CASSLVISSSYNEQFF.

The chain links TRBV11-2 to TRBJ1-2, with D perhaps TRBD1 (5 bases). The ends were cut back, 5 bases at V and 4 bases at J, with 11 bases in the middle. Germline-derived CDR1 and CDR2 are SGHAT and FQNNGV. The CDR3 spans 13 residues. CDR3 coding DNA: TGTGCCAGCAGCGGGCGGGGGAGCTATGGCTACACCTTC. This sequence encodes CASSGRGSYGYTF.

The chain combines TRBV25-1 with TRBJ2-6; D is unclear. This CDR3 has 13 residues. Per germline, CDR1 MGHDK and CDR2 SYGVNS. V lost 1 base, J lost 4 bases, and 2 bases lay in between. The CDR3 DNA reads TGTGCCAGCAGTGAATCCGGGGCCAACGTCCTGACTTTC. Its translation is CASSESGANVLTF.

The chain couples TRBV5-1 to TRBJ2-1, with 11 bases matching TRBD1. This CDR3 spans 15 amino acids. J gave up 6 bases and V 1 base, and 3 bases lay outside the gene matches. Germline values: CDR1 SGHRS, CDR2 YFSETQ. The CDR3 loop is CASSLPGTGGNEQFF. CDR3 nucleotide sequence: TGCGCCAGCAGCTTGCCCGGGACAGGGGGCAATGAGCAGTTCTTC.

The rearrangement uses TRBV3-1 (or the pseudogene TRBV3-2) and TRBJ2-7; D uncertain. The CDR3 spans 11 residues. The germline V and J ends were trimmed by 1 base and 4 bases, with 2 bases remaining between them. Germline V gene lookup returns CDR1 LGHDT and CDR2 YNNKEL (reference sequence). In DNA form, the CDR3 reads TGTGCCAGCAGCCAAGTATACGAGCAGTACTTC. This codes for CASSQVYEQYF.

This clone was recorded only once. J is TRBJ2-6 and V is TRBV7-9, with D unresolved. This CDR3 comprises 16 residues. Trimming removed 2 bases from V and 0 bases from J, with 8 bases in between. The V gene's germline CDR1 is SEHNR and CDR2 FQNEAQ (reference sequence). The CDR3 region is CASSLKGLSGANVLTF. DNA of the CDR3: TGTGCCAGCAGCTTAAAGGGCCTCTCTGGGGCCAACGTCCTGACTTTC.

This clone was seen only a few times. The chain uses TRBV9 and TRBJ1-2; D is unresolved. The germline V and J ends were trimmed by 4 bases and 4 bases, with 14 bases remaining between them. The germline V gene encodes CDR1 SGDLS and CDR2 YYNGEE. This CDR3 has 14 amino acids. This CDR3 reads CASSTQRASYGYTF. The CDR3 DNA reads TGTGCCAGCAGCACCCAGAGGGCTTCCTATGGCTACACCTTC. Full variable domain (remainder filled in from reference TRBV9 and TRBJ1-2): DSGVTQTPKHLITATGQRVTLRCSPRSGDLSVYWYQQSLDQGLQFLIQYYNGEERAKGNILERFSAQQFPDLHSELNLSSLELGDSALYFCASSTQRASYGYTFGSGTRLTVV.

The rearrangement uses TRBV3-1 (or the pseudogene TRBV3-2) and TRBJ2-7, with D unclear. The CDR3 length is 15 residues. The V and J ends lost 0 bases and 0 bases respectively, with 9 bases between them. CDR1 is LGHDT and CDR2 is YNNKEL in the germline V gene (reference sequence). CDR3 residues: CASSQDVISSYEQYF. The CDR3 DNA sequence: TGTGCCAGCAGCCAAGATGTGATTTCCTCCTACGAGCAGTACTTC.

Only a few counts were recorded for this clone. This chain uses TRBV4-2 with TRBJ2-1; no definite D call. This CDR3 has 13 residues. V gave up 0 bases and J gave up 9 bases, with 9 bases separating them. Germline CDR1 is LGHNA and CDR2 is YNFKEQ. The CDR3 DNA reads TGTGCCAGCAGCCAAGATAGGCTTGGTGAGCAGTTCTTC. Its translation is CASSQDRLGEQFF.

The chain carries TRBV3-1 (or the pseudogene TRBV3-2) and TRBJ2-6, with D unclear. V lost 0 bases and J 0 bases, leaving 15 bases between the germline ends. Germline V gives CDR1 LGHDT, CDR2 YNNKEL (reference sequence). The CDR3 runs to 19 residues. Written as DNA, the CDR3 is TGTGCCAGCAGCCAAGAGAGCTGGACGGTAATCTCTGGGGCCAACGTCCTGACTTTC. Encoded protein: CASSQESWTVISGANVLTF.

CDR3 loop: CASSSGQGGETQYF. The CDR3 nucleotides read TGTGCCAGCAGCTCCGGACAGGGTGGGGAGACCCAGTACTTC. The chain recombines TRBV5-4 with TRBJ2-5, with 8 bases fitting TRBD1. The CDR3 consists of 14 residues. Per germline, CDR1 SGHNT and CDR2 YYREEE (reference sequence). With V trimmed by 3 bases and J by 5 bases, 6 bases remained unmatched.

J is TRBJ2-7 and V is TRBV13, with 7 positions matching TRBD2. Germline values: CDR1 PRHDT, CDR2 FYEKMQ (reference sequence). The CDR3 has 19 residues. Trimming removed 4 bases from V and 3 bases from J; junction bases left unmatched: 21. The CDR3 nucleotides are TGTGCCAGCAGCTCCGGTGTATTGGGTGGGGGGGGACCAAACTACGAGCAGTACTTC. This encodes CASSSGVLGGGGPNYEQYF.

The sample holds a few counts of this clone. V gene TRBV19 combines with J gene TRBJ1-2; 7 bases match TRBD1. V shed 4 bases and J 2 bases; nucleotides not matched to a gene: 10. There are 16 residues in the CDR3. Germline CDR1 and CDR2: LNHDA and SQIVND (reference sequence). The CDR3 spells CASSTTGSAQNYGYTF. As DNA, the CDR3 is TGTGCCAGTAGTACGACAGGGAGTGCCCAAAACTATGGCTACACCTTC.